The present T cell receptor (beta chain) was sequenced within a study of CD8+ T cells in alopecia areata listed by TCRdb under 2018. Regarding the study in general: The treated patients took part in an open-label pilot trial in which moderate-to-severe alopecia areata was treated with oral tofacitinib at 5 to 10 mg twice daily. Patients received tofacitinib for 6 to 18 months and were then followed off drug for 6 months to check for delayed response and recurrence. Disease severity in treated patients was measured with the SALT score, which quantifies the percentage of affected scalp surface area. High-throughput TCRbeta sequencing was used to examine T cell clonal expansion in alopecia areata in both the C3H/HeJ mouse model and human patients. In humans, TCRbeta sequencing was performed on scalp tissue and on sorted CD4+ and CD8+ peripheral blood T cells from healthy controls and from patients with patchy or totalis/universalis alopecia areata. Biopsies were taken from tofacitinib-treated patients at baseline and at 4 and 24 weeks of treatment, and a later scalp biopsy was taken in several of the tofacitinib-treated patients. Clonality in the scalp was compared among normal scalp (n=4), patchy alopecia areata scalp (n=8), and alopecia totalis/universalis scalp (n=8). RNA came from the PAXgene miRNA kit for fixed scalp, the miRNeasy kit for PBMCs, and the RNeasy kit for mouse skin. TCRbeta CDR3 regions were amplified by immunoSEQ multiplex PCR with 35 Vbeta forward and 13 Jbeta reverse primers. The study at large found these results: Tofacitinib significantly lowered scalp clonality and the number of expanded CD8+ clones among the top 100 scalp clones. Scalp TCR repertoire analysis is complicated because resident alphabeta T cells in normal human skin are also sequenced, whereas mouse skin is dominated by gammadelta T cells. During tofacitinib treatment, many expanded lesional clones stuck around in both scalp and blood, and this persistence may partly explain why relapse happens after treatment is stopped. Compared with normal scalp, lesional scalp had higher clonality and more expanded CD8+ clones, particularly in alopecia totalis/universalis, a pattern that suggests antigenic drive. Because the treated cohort was small and had just a single nonresponder, larger studies are needed to establish links between baseline CD8+ expansion and response. Shared TCR sequences between patients were less evident than in mice, which may be partly attributable to HLA diversity in the patient population.

Libraries were built with the immunoSEQ multiplex PCR assay. RNA was extracted from all samples and reverse transcribed into cDNA as template for TCR sequencing. First-strand cDNA was synthesized using SuperScript III with a 2:1 mix of oligo-dT and random hexamers. A synthetic immune receptor repertoire was used to gauge amplification bias, and whatever bias remained was removed computationally. Per the original workflow: Raw reads were preprocessed for error removal, and CDR3 was defined according to IMGT conventions as running from the conserved cysteine to phenylalanine. Clonality was computed as 1 minus the Shannon entropy, with the entropy normalized by log2 of the number of productive unique TCRs. Whether scalp clones were CD4 or CD8 was inferred by matching scalp TCRbeta sequences against CD4 and CD8 repertoires sorted from blood. TCRdb retrieved this table from immuneACCESS and kept in-frame rearrangements only. Not all clones are present; in checked studies, unresolved V genes account for under half, and no reason is known for the remainder. The V and J calls and clone size come from that table; D and trimming were worked out from the DNA. Within this sample are about 190,000 clones, with just under 65% of them counted one time only. The top ten hold roughly 1.3% of the sample.

The treatment or condition label on this specimen signifies: oral pan-JAK inhibitor, 5-10 mg twice daily. Lesional scalp punch biopsies and peripheral blood were collected from alopecia areata patients. PBMCs were isolated by density centrifugation and stained for CD3, CD4 and CD8, and CD4+ and CD8+ T cells were sorted on a FACSAria. Relative to germline, V is 4 bases shorter and J is 4 bases shorter, with 7 bases between their ends. Looking up the germline V gene yields CDR1 SQVTM and CDR2 ANQGSEA. CDR3 length: 11 amino acids, cysteine to phenylalanine. The DNA shown is the 33-base CDR3, in frame from base 1. Comments on this clone: It has no known antigen specificity. No quality values exist for individual bases; no much larger clone is one base distant.

The sequencing used CD4+ T cells sorted from blood, collected at week 49, from a patient treated with tofacitinib. The receptor was derived from a human donor with alopecia areata. The chain is made from TRBV29-1 and TRBJ1-1, with the D gene uncertain. The DNA sequence is TGCAGCGTTGGGCAGATCACTGAAGCTTTCTTT. The resulting protein is CSVGQITEAFF. The variable domain in full, with residues beyond the CDR3 obtained from the reference TRBV29-1 and TRBJ1-1 genes, is SAVISQKPSRDICQRGTSLTIQCQVDSQVTMMFWYRQQPGQSLTLIATANQGSEATYESGFVIDKFPISRPNLTFSTLTVSNMSPEDSSIYLCSVGQITEAFFGQGTRLTVV.